What follows is one T cell receptor (beta chain) and its context. As processed by the authors: Nucleated cell number was recorded as an estimate derived from reference gene primer amplification. Some clones are missing from TCRdb's copy, which holds only in-frame ones; the method was immunoSEQ multiplex PCR. The V and J calls and clone size come from that table; D and trimming were worked out from the DNA. The sample yields 45,000 to 70,000 clones, 89% seen once. The data were obtained in a study of blood T cell repertoires in COVID-19. About the study: Some COVID-19 samples were acute and others convalescent; all came from the United States, Italy and Spain. T cells, B-cell-depleted T cells, or PBMCs provided the cDNA or gDNA that served as material.

V lost 3 bases and J lost 1; bases outside the gene matches: 4. Germline CDR1 reads SGHDT; CDR2 reads YYEEEE. CDR3 length equals 15 residues. This clonotype originated in a woman between 55 and 75 years old with active COVID-19. The sequenced material came from peripheral blood. V and J are TRBV5-6 and TRBJ2-5, with TRBD2 matching over 9 bases. As DNA, the CDR3 is TGTGCCAGCAGCTCCGCGGGGGGGGTCCAAGAGACCCAGTACTTC. It codes for CASSSAGGVQETQYF.